Listed below are T cell receptor beta chains from one sample, sequenced in a study of shared clonotypes between healthy human individuals. Data came from immunoSEQ multiplex PCR; TCRdb stores just in-frame clones and leaves some out. The repertoire has more than 1,200,000 clones, approximately 98.5% of them found once; the top ten carry approximately 0.4%. Sequenced sample: naive CD4+ T cells sorted from blood. All receptors derive from a man aged 25 to 40 in good health. Each CDR3 is given with its conserved first and last residue.

v_call: TRBV6-5; cdr3_aa: CASSYLGTDTGELFF
v_call: TRBV9; cdr3_aa: CASSPRLGNTEAFF
v_call: TRBV5-1; cdr3_aa: CASSNGQELETQYF
v_call: TRBV11-2; cdr3_aa: CASSSNRGLPGNTIYF
v_call: TRBV7-8; cdr3_aa: CASSLSEVEQFF
v_call: TRBV5-4; cdr3_aa: CASSQDEGAGQPQHF
v_call: TRBV6-4; cdr3_aa: CASSDSGANNEQFF
v_call: TRBV28; cdr3_aa: CASSQVGQPQHF
v_call: TRBV5-4; cdr3_aa: CASSLPGGNSYEQYF
v_call: TRBV7-2; cdr3_aa: CASSLARGNTIYF
v_call: TRBV7-2; cdr3_aa: CASSLGGQGAWETQYF
v_call: TRBV29-1; cdr3_aa: CSSSEQRGRANTEAFF
v_call: TRBV25-1; cdr3_aa: CASSLYNEQFF
v_call: TRBV28; cdr3_aa: CASSLRIGPGAFF
v_call: TRBV7-6; cdr3_aa: CASSFLTSGRGGTDTQYF
v_call: TRBV4-1; cdr3_aa: CASSQIPLAGAATDTQYF
v_call: TRBV28; cdr3_aa: CASTLGGPGGYYGYTF
v_call: TRBV12-5; cdr3_aa: CASTTLAGGPGEQFF
v_call: TRBV7-2; cdr3_aa: CASSLGTSVVFF
v_call: TRBV12-2; cdr3_aa: CASRWDDQETQYF
v_call: TRBV5-4; cdr3_aa: CASSFRTDTQYF
v_call: TRBV18; cdr3_aa: CASSRDTYEQYF
v_call: TRBV5-1; cdr3_aa: CASSSQGYQETQYF
v_call: TRBV6-4; cdr3_aa: CASSTTGQCSYEQYF
v_call: TRBV7-9; cdr3_aa: CASSLRGAGAFMNTEAFF
v_call: TRBV5-4; cdr3_aa: CASSSLKTSFQETQYF
v_call: TRBV13; cdr3_aa: CASSYGLAGVWETQYF
v_call: TRBV7-2; cdr3_aa: CASSLRTSYEQYF
v_call: TRBV5-1; cdr3_aa: CASSPTGGNQPQHF
v_call: TRBV7-2; cdr3_aa: CASSLPTPYEQYF
v_call: TRBV25-1; cdr3_aa: CASGSGRGRSGEQYF
v_call: TRBV5-4; cdr3_aa: CASSGGRDTTPYEQYF
v_call: TRBV18; cdr3_aa: CASLPRVTSTSSGDNEQFF
v_call: TRBV28; cdr3_aa: CASSFLDRNYGYTF
v_call: TRBV2; cdr3_aa: CASRKRVGNQPQHF
v_call: TRBV2; cdr3_aa: CASISGPYEQYF
v_call: TRBV9; cdr3_aa: CASSVATSEFAGGQETQYF
v_call: TRBV27; cdr3_aa: CASSQSGIEQYF
v_call: TRBV25-1; cdr3_aa: CASSPPGLPYEQYF
v_call: TRBV11-1; cdr3_aa: CASSTGLAGLETQYF
v_call: TRBV23-1; cdr3_aa: CASSPEGGEVGELFF
v_call: TRBV27; cdr3_aa: CASSPTLRLAGSYEQYF
v_call: TRBV19; cdr3_aa: CASSIEYEQFF
v_call: TRBV9; cdr3_aa: CASSISGAYNEQFF
v_call: TRBV18; cdr3_aa: CASSPRTGGDYGYTF
v_call: TRBV6-6; cdr3_aa: CASIKDRAQETQYF
v_call: TRBV28; cdr3_aa: CASSRTGGDLWDTEAFF
v_call: TRBV19; cdr3_aa: CASSPPGQPYKPQHF
v_call: TRBV5-6; cdr3_aa: CASSEYLAGELYEQYF
v_call: TRBV19; cdr3_aa: CASRASGRAGTQYF
v_call: TRBV4-1; cdr3_aa: CASSAYLVASNQPQHF
v_call: TRBV6-5; cdr3_aa: CASSREGARGYTF